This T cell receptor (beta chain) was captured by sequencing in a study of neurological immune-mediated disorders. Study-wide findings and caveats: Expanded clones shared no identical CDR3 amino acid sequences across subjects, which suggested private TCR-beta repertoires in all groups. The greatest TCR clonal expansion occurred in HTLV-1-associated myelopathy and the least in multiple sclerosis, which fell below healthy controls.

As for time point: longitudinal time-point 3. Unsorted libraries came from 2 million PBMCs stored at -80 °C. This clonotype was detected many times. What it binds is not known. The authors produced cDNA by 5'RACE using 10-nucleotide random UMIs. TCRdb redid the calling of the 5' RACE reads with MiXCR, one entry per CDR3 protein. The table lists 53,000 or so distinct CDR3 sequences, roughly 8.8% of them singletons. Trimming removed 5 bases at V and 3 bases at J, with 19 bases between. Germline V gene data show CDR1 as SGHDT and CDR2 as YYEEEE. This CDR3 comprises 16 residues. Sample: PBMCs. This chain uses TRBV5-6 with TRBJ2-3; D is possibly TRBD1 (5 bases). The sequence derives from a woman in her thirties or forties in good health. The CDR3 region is CASRNGMGLSTDTQYF. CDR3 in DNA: TGTGCCAGCAGAAACGGTATGGGGCTTAGTACAGATACGCAGTATTTT.